The rows below give T cell receptor beta chains drawn from one sample of a study of response to subunit inactivated influenza vaccine. TCRdb passed the RT-PCR reads through MiXCR, listing each CDR3 protein once. Among about 160,000 distinct CDR3 sequences listed, approximately 11% were seen once. Source: non-naive T cells sorted from PBMCs, taken roughly 46 days after vaccination. These receptors originate from a man aged 50-60 years who received an inactivated influenza vaccine. The conserved cysteine and the conserved F or W are not part of the CDR3 here. The D gene is left open where the match is weak.

d_call	v_call	j_call	cdr3_aa
TRBD1	TRBV2	TRBJ2-1	ARTGTGNNEQF
NA	TRBV28	TRBJ2-3	ASRGGGGDTQY
NA	TRBV11-2	TRBJ2-7	ASSLLSAEQY
NA	TRBV6-5	TRBJ2-2	ASRRQVPNTGELF
TRBD1	TRBV24-1	TRBJ2-2	ATSNRGLGGELF
NA	TRBV15	TRBJ2-2	ATSRGVTGELF
NA	TRBV20-1	TRBJ2-5	SAPAGSGETQY
TRBD2	TRBV7-2	TRBJ2-7	ASSLGTSVYEQY
NA	TRBV7-9	TRBJ1-4	ASSLPGEEKLF
TRBD2	TRBV20-1	TRBJ2-3	SASSGTSGRGDTQY
NA	TRBV7-2	TRBJ1-3	ASSLEASGTTIY
TRBD1	TRBV11-1	TRBJ2-1	ASSLRQGEFDEQF
NA	TRBV29-1	TRBJ1-1	SVTRATNTEAF
NA	TRBV6-5	TRBJ2-1	ASSYSGAGPGSYNEQF
TRBD1	TRBV18	TRBJ2-1	ASSQLTGGNEQF
NA	TRBV12-3/TRBV12-4	TRBJ1-3	ASSFAGGSGNTIY
NA	TRBV20-1	TRBJ2-3	SARDAVNTDTQY
TRBD1	TRBV7-9	TRBJ2-7	ASSLHTGVSNEQY
NA	TRBV6-1	TRBJ1-2	ASSEVTVYGYT
NA	TRBV20-1	TRBJ2-5	SASDRTAAQETQY
NA	TRBV7-9	TRBJ2-3	ASGITDTQY
NA	TRBV24-1	TRBJ1-5	ATSDSLRPEPQH
NA	TRBV20-1	TRBJ2-5	SASRLLGQETQY
NA	TRBV20-1	TRBJ1-6	SARRPDYNSPLH
NA	TRBV7-2	TRBJ2-1	ASSPPGSYNEQF
TRBD1	TRBV10-1	TRBJ2-1	ASSGVLGQGSGNEQF